Described below is a single TCR beta chain sequence and its context. Followed over time, Seattle patients had been enrolled while infection was active. Original data processing: Estimation of nucleated cell counts relied on the amplification of reference gene primers. This table comes from immunoSEQ multiplex PCR, and its TCRdb copy is limited to in-frame clones, with some not included. Clonal size and the V and J genes are those of that table, whereas D and trimming came from the DNA. The sample contains 350,000 or so clones, roughly 89% of which appear only once. These data come from a study of blood T cell repertoires in COVID-19. Across the study: The United States, Italy and Spain were the sources of the acute and convalescent COVID-19 samples. The analysed material was cDNA or gDNA that came from T cells, B-cell-depleted T cells, or PBMCs.

Deletions cut 1 base from V and 9 bases from J, with 8 bases between. The germline gives CDR1 SGHDT, CDR2 YYEEEE. The CDR3 covers 11 residues. This receptor was taken from a woman aged 55 to 70 with COVID-19, enrolled during active disease. The source material was peripheral blood. The V call is TRBV5-6, the J call TRBJ2-7; D may be TRBD1 (5 bases). CDR3 coding DNA: TGTGCCAGCAGCTTGAATCAGGGGCAGTACTTC. It translates to CASSLNQGQYF.